These T cell receptor beta chains were read from a single sample in a study of Ad26.COV2.S vaccination and SARS-CoV-2 variants. Clones were sequenced by immunoSEQ multiplex PCR, and TCRdb holds only the in-frame ones, with some missing. The table shows some 640,000 clones, with around 90% occurring only once. This sample comprised peripheral blood, obtained in a trial of Ad26.COV2.S vaccine versus placebo. Receptors originate from a person aged 18-60 years who received the Ad26.COV2.S COVID-19 vaccine or a placebo. Both conserved end residues are part of each CDR3. D genes are given only for firm matches. Part of the rows lack a size; the others show once, few, many or a class for expanded clones.

CDR3 | DNA | J | size | V | D
CATQATSDYEQYF | TGTGCCACCCAGGCGACAAGCGACTACGAGCAGTACTTC | TRBJ2-7 | once | TRBV10-3 | NA
CASSPRNEEKLFF | TGTGCCAGCTCACCACGGAACGAGGAAAAACTGTTTTTT | TRBJ1-4 | NA | TRBV18 | NA
CASSHPGYGTEAFF | TGTGCCAGCAGCCACCCGGGGTATGGGACTGAAGCTTTCTTT | TRBJ1-1 | NA | TRBV14 | NA
CASSYGAGSPLHF | TGTGCCAGCAGTTACGGGGCTGGTTCACCCCTCCACTTT | TRBJ1-6 | few | TRBV6-5 | NA
CASSSSDEQFF | TGTGCCAGTAGTTCGTCCGATGAGCAGTTCTTC | TRBJ2-1 | NA | TRBV19 | NA
CAISVAGGEYEQYF | TGTGCCATCTCCGTAGCGGGAGGAGAATACGAGCAGTACTTC | TRBJ2-7 | NA | TRBV10-3 | TRBD2
CASSLSLTSFNEQFF | TGTGCCAGCAGCTTGAGTTTGACTAGTTTCAATGAGCAGTTCTTC | TRBJ2-1 | NA | TRBV7-2 | NA
CASYTRYGRAIEQYF | TGCGCCAGCTACACGCGGTACGGACGGGCCATCGAGCAGTACTTC | TRBJ2-7 | NA | TRBV4-1 | NA
CASNRPGAVHGQFF | TGTGCCAGCAACAGACCGGGTGCCGTACATGGGCAGTTCTTC | TRBJ2-1 | NA | TRBV5-8 | NA
CASSLFTDSGTDGNTIYF | TGTGCCAGCAGCTTATTTACCGATTCCGGGACCGATGGAAACACCATATATTTT | TRBJ1-3 | NA | TRBV11-3 | NA
CASSLERGLRYNSPLHF | TGTGCCAGCAGCTTAGAAAGGGGGCTGCGCTATAATTCACCCCTCCACTTT | TRBJ1-6 | NA | TRBV7-2 | TRBD1
CAIRAGADYQETQYF | TGTGCCATCAGGGCTGGAGCAGACTACCAAGAGACCCAGTACTTC | TRBJ2-5 | NA | TRBV10-3 | NA
CASSPTSNEQYF | TGTGCCAGCAGCCCTACCTCAAACGAGCAGTACTTC | TRBJ2-7 | NA | TRBV7-9 | NA
CASSFSGGADEKLFF | TGCGCCAGCAGCTTTTCAGGGGGCGCGGATGAAAAACTGTTTTTT | TRBJ1-4 | NA | TRBV5-1 | TRBD1
CASSPPGTGKQPQHF | TGTGCCAGCTCACCACCGGGGACAGGGAAACAGCCCCAGCATTTT | TRBJ1-5 | NA | TRBV18 | TRBD1
CSAGQGSYGYTF | TGCAGCGCTGGACAGGGGTCCTATGGCTACACCTTC | TRBJ1-2 | once | TRBV29-1 | TRBD1
CASSQPGFDYGYTF | TGTGCCAGCAGCCAACCGGGATTTGACTATGGCTACACCTTC | TRBJ1-2 | NA | TRBV3-1/TRBV3-2 | NA
CASSIYENTEAFF | TGTGCCAGTAGTATATACGAAAACACTGAAGCTTTCTTT | TRBJ1-1 | NA | TRBV19 | NA
CASSRGQNEKLFF | TGCGCCAGCAGCCGGGGCCAAAATGAAAAACTGTTTTTT | TRBJ1-4 | NA | TRBV10-2 | NA
CASSDDLGLPTQYF | TGTGCCAGCAGTGACGACCTTGGACTTCCAACGCAGTATTTT | TRBJ2-3 | few | TRBV2 | NA
CASSETRRTNEKLFF | TGTGCCAGCAGTGAAACTCGGCGGACTAATGAAAAACTGTTTTTT | TRBJ1-4 | NA | TRBV2 | NA
CASSLQGSRTDTQYF | TGTGCCAGCAGTTTGCAGGGTTCGCGGACAGATACGCAGTATTTT | TRBJ2-3 | NA | TRBV6-5 | NA
CASSLTDSYEQYF | TGTGCCAGCAGTTTAACGGACAGCTACGAGCAGTACTTC | TRBJ2-7 | NA | TRBV27 | NA
CASSLGKSYEQYF | TGTGCCAGCAGCCTGGGCAAAAGCTACGAGCAGTACTTC | TRBJ2-7 | NA | TRBV5-4 | NA
CASSEVFGYEQYF | TGTGCCAGCAGTGAAGTCTTCGGCTACGAGCAGTACTTC | TRBJ2-7 | NA | TRBV2 | NA
CASSLDPNTGELFF | TGCGCCAGCAGCTTAGACCCGAACACCGGGGAGCTGTTTTTT | TRBJ2-2 | NA | TRBV5-1 | NA
CASSLQGDGYTF | TGCGCCAGCAGCTTACAGGGTGACGGCTACACCTTC | TRBJ1-2 | NA | TRBV5-1 | NA
CASSEPGGSTTHNQPQHF | TGCGCCAGCAGTGAACCTGGGGGTAGCACCACCCACAATCAGCCCCAGCATTTT | TRBJ1-5 | NA | TRBV10-2 | NA
CAIRDRDPEYNEQFF | TGTGCCATCAGAGACCGGGACCCCGAATACAATGAGCAGTTCTTC | TRBJ2-1 | medium-sized | TRBV10-3 | NA
CASSPPSGTALTGELFF | TGTGCCAGCAGCCCCCCCTCGGGGACAGCTCTTACCGGGGAGCTGTTTTTT | TRBJ2-2 | NA | TRBV7-9 | TRBD1
CASSQGGVGTQYF | TGTGCCAGCAGCCAAGGAGGGGTTGGGACCCAGTACTTC | TRBJ2-5 | NA | TRBV4-2 | NA
CATSREVGAGVLYEQYF | TGTGCCACCAGCAGAGAGGTGGGAGCGGGAGTCCTCTACGAGCAGTACTTC | TRBJ2-7 | NA | TRBV15 | TRBD2
CASSRSGWSESREKLFF | TGTGCCAGCAGCCGGTCGGGGTGGTCGGAAAGTCGTGAAAAACTGTTTTTT | TRBJ1-4 | NA | TRBV11-2 | NA
CAWSGDRGPNYGYTF | TGTGCCTGGAGTGGGGACAGGGGCCCCAACTATGGCTACACCTTC | TRBJ1-2 | NA | TRBV30 | TRBD1
CAWSASGLNQPQHF | TGTGCCTGGAGTGCGTCGGGCCTAAATCAGCCCCAGCATTTT | TRBJ1-5 | NA | TRBV30 | NA
CASTHPPRENEQYF | TGTGCCAGCACCCATCCGCCCCGTGAGAACGAGCAGTACTTC | TRBJ2-7 | NA | TRBV6-6 | NA
CASSLATDKRQYF | TGTGCCAGCAGCTTAGCTACCGACAAACGGCAGTACTTC | TRBJ2-7 | few | TRBV7-2 | NA
CATSRAGASKTQYF | TGTGCCACCAGCAGAGCAGGGGCGTCAAAGACCCAGTACTTC | TRBJ2-5 | NA | TRBV15 | NA
CATSRVRQGAEKLFF | TGTGCCACCAGCAGAGTACGCCAGGGGGCTGAAAAACTGTTTTTT | TRBJ1-4 | NA | TRBV15 | TRBD1
CATQVGLRGQPQHF | TGTGCCACCCAAGTCGGCCTAAGGGGTCAGCCCCAGCATTTT | TRBJ1-5 | NA | TRBV2 | NA